This T cell receptor beta chain emerged from a study of regulatory T cells. Study-wide results and limits: Hydrophobic residues at CDR3 positions 6 and 7 were enriched in conventional CD4+ T cells of CD3G-deficient patients. In patients, unique TRB V-J pairs were restricted and V/J usage skewed, especially in Tregs.

Patients, 2 to 39 years old, had expanded memory T-cell proportions. CD4+ T cells were divided by sorting: CD25-high CD127-low Tregs, CD25-low CD127-high conventional cells. About this clone itself: The antigen is unknown.

The CDR3 spans 14 residues. Per germline, CDR1 LNHDA and CDR2 SQIVND (reference sequence). V gave up 5 bases and J gave up 5 bases, with 15 bases separating them. Primers: 52 TRBV forward and 13 TRBJ reverse. Method: immunoSEQ multiplex PCR; TCRdb's copy keeps in-frame clones and lacks some. The table lists around 30,000 clones, 93% of them singletons, with more than 0.75% in the top ten. The TCR was taken from a child aged 2-15 years with CD3G deficiency. The chain joins TRBV19 to TRBJ1-1, with unresolved D. The sequenced material came from conventional CD4+ T cells sorted from blood. The CDR3 region is CASSAGQRRTEAFF. DNA for the CDR3: TGTGCCAGTAGTGCGGGCCAACGCCGTACTGAAGCTTTCTTT.